This section outlines one T cell receptor beta chain sequence together with its context. The specificity of this receptor is unknown. No much larger clone is present one base from it, and per-base qualities are unavailable. The sample belongs to a study of CD8+ T cells in alopecia areata listed by TCRdb under 2018. Background for the entire study: High-throughput TCRbeta sequencing was used to examine T cell clonal expansion in alopecia areata in both the C3H/HeJ mouse model and human patients. In humans, TCRbeta sequencing was performed on scalp tissue and on sorted CD4+ and CD8+ peripheral blood T cells from healthy controls and from patients with patchy or totalis/universalis alopecia areata. Scalp clonality was compared among normal scalp (n=4), patchy alopecia areata scalp (n=8), and alopecia totalis/universalis scalp (n=8). RNA was extracted with the PAXgene miRNA kit for fixed scalp, the miRNeasy kit for PBMCs, and the RNeasy kit for mouse skin. TCRbeta CDR3 regions were amplified by immunoSEQ multiplex PCR with 35 Vbeta forward and 13 Jbeta reverse primers.

Trimming at the junction amounts to 3 bases on V and 3 bases on J, and the germline ends lie 8 bases apart. Via the germline V gene (reference sequence), CDR1 is MNHEY and CDR2 SMNVEV. The CDR3 goes from the cysteine to the phenylalanine over 13 residues. Of the read, only the CDR3 DNA is kept; its 39 bases are in frame from base 1. Peripheral blood and lesional scalp punch biopsies were obtained from patients with alopecia areata. PBMCs were isolated by density centrifugation and stained for CD3, CD4 and CD8, and CD4+ and CD8+ T cells were sorted on a FACSAria. As part of a multicenter biomarker study, untreated alopecia areata patients were recruited. In roughly 5 patients from the biomarker study, the blood CD8+ T cells went through an additional sort into NKG2D-low and NKG2D-high fractions. Overall study results and their limits: Lesional scalp, especially in alopecia totalis/universalis, showed higher clonality and more expanded CD8+ clones than normal scalp, suggesting antigenic drive. Compared with mice, TCR sequences shared between patients were less clear, possibly partly because of HLA diversity across the patient population. Unlike mouse skin, where gammadelta T cells dominate, normal human skin contains resident alphabeta T cells that get sequenced too, which complicates analysis of the scalp TCR repertoire.

Libraries were constructed by the immunoSEQ multiplex PCR assay. RNA was extracted from all samples and reverse transcribed into cDNA as template for TCR sequencing. First-strand cDNA was synthesized using SuperScript III with a 2:1 mix of oligo-dT and random hexamers. A synthetic immune receptor repertoire was used to measure amplification bias, and any remaining bias was corrected computationally. The original pipeline was this. Raw reads were preprocessed to remove errors, and CDR3 was defined according to IMGT conventions as the region from the conserved cysteine to phenylalanine. Clonality was computed as 1 minus the Shannon entropy, with the entropy normalized by log2 of the number of productive unique TCRs. CD4 or CD8 identity of scalp clones was inferred by cross-referencing scalp TCRbeta sequences with sorted blood CD4 and CD8 repertoires. TCRdb limited this immuneACCESS table to in-frame rearrangements with V and J called. A share of clones is missing; checked studies link under half to unresolved V genes, and the rest is unexplained. From that table come the V and J calls and clone size; the DNA was used to work out D and trimming. Within this sample are some 120,000 clones, with about 50% of them counted one time only. 10% to 13% of the sample rests with the top ten.

The TCR comes from a human donor with alopecia areata. This sequence uses TRBV27 and TRBJ2-5, with the D gene not clear enough to name. Sequencing was done on a sample of NKG2D-low CD8+ T cells sorted from blood. The cell subset or site label for this specimen denotes: sorted CD8+ NKG2D-low blood T cells. At the DNA level, the sequence is TGTGCCAGCAGTTTGGGGTCTGAAGAGACCCAGTACTTC. This yields the protein CASSLGSEETQYF.